This T cell receptor beta chain was documented in a study of breast tumors, draining lymph nodes, adjacent tissues. About this clonotype itself: Antigen unknown.

Each CDR3 protein is one row after TCRdb ran MiXCR on the multiplex PCR reads. The sample contains approximately 130,000 distinct CDR3 sequences, 20% to 25% of which appear only once. Trimming cost V 7 bases and J 6 bases; bases outside gene matches: 10. Germline V lookup: CDR1 ENHRY, CDR2 SYGVKD. This CDR3 is 15 amino acids long. Study findings and constraints: Tumor TCR diversity was below lymph nodes but above nontumor tissue. The data were judged consistent with most tumor T cells coming from lymph node and expanding in tumor. That most tumor T cells come from lymph nodes remained unproven.

The lymph nodes were axillary draining lymph nodes from breast cancer patients. Sequenced material: axillary lymph node tissue. This chain joins TRBV10-3 and TRBJ2-3, with 10 bases fitting TRBD2. The receptor was isolated from a female donor with breast cancer. Some clones in this sample may be carry-over from other donors' samples. CDR3 DNA sequence: TGTGCCATCAAGCGGGAGGGTTTGAGGACGGATACGCAGTATTTT. This encodes CAIKREGLRTDTQYF.